Listed below are T cell receptor beta chains from one sample, sequenced in a study of blood T cell repertoires in COVID-19. The data were produced by immunoSEQ multiplex PCR, yet TCRdb's version contains in-frame clones alone and is incomplete. The data contain about 160,000 clones, 65% to 85% of them singletons. Material: peripheral blood. These receptor sequences come from a woman of 80 years or more with active or convalescent COVID-19. CDR3s include the opening cysteine and the closing phenylalanine or tryptophan. Fields, in order: J gene, V gene, clone size, D gene, CDR3 protein, CDR3 DNA. D genes are given only for firm matches. Size values are once, few and many counts, or a class for expanded clones, and some rows have none.

>TRBJ2-1|TRBV15|-|TRBD1
CATSSSGTGPDNEQFF
TGTGCCACCAGCAGTTCCGGGACAGGACCTGACAATGAGCAGTTCTTC
>TRBJ2-3|TRBV5-1|-|-
CASSQDSASTDTQYF
TGCGCCAGCAGCCAGGACAGCGCTAGCACAGATACGCAGTATTTT
>TRBJ2-4|TRBV7-2|-|TRBD1
CASSSTGTNIQYF
TGTGCCAGCAGCTCGACAGGGACCAACATTCAGTACTTC
>TRBJ2-5|TRBV9|few|TRBD2
CASSVGLAGGYQETQYF
TGTGCCAGCAGCGTAGGACTAGCGGGGGGGTACCAAGAGACCCAGTACTTC
>TRBJ1-1|TRBV6-5|-|TRBD1
CASSYHRDRGPEAFF
TGTGCCAGCAGTTACCACCGGGACAGGGGACCTGAAGCTTTCTTT
>TRBJ2-5|TRBV2|few|-
CASGQSGAQETQYF
TGTGCCAGCGGCCAGTCGGGAGCCCAAGAGACCCAGTACTTC
>TRBJ2-7|TRBV4-3|-|-
CASSQDLPKGRTSGFYEQYF
TGCGCCAGCAGCCAAGACCTACCGAAGGGGCGAACCTCAGGATTCTACGAGCAGTACTTC
>TRBJ2-7|TRBV4-3|-|-
CASSQEGIFSQGPYEQYF
TGCGCCAGCAGCCAAGAGGGCATATTTTCCCAGGGTCCCTACGAGCAGTACTTC
>TRBJ1-2|TRBV6-5|-|-
CASSYESGRVGGYTF
TGTGCCAGCAGTTACGAAAGCGGACGGGTGGGAGGCTACACCTTC
>TRBJ1-3|TRBV6-6|once|TRBD1
CASSSGGQGTGNTIYF
TGTGCCAGCAGTTCGGGGGGACAGGGGACTGGAAACACCATATATTTT
>TRBJ1-5|TRBV19|-|-
CASSDFRVYQPQHF
TGTGCCAGTAGTGACTTCAGGGTGTATCAGCCCCAGCATTTT
>TRBJ1-1|TRBV27|-|-
CASSLGQLDTEAFF
TGTGCCAGCAGTTTAGGACAGTTGGACACTGAAGCTTTCTTT
>TRBJ1-1|TRBV10-2|-|TRBD1
CASSEMGTGAQRWAFF
TGCGCCAGCAGTGAGATGGGGACAGGGGCGCAGCGATGGGCTTTCTTT
>TRBJ1-4|TRBV7-2|-|-
CASSPPTATNEKLFF
TGTGCCAGCAGCCCCCCGACAGCAACTAATGAAAAACTGTTTTTT
>TRBJ1-5|TRBV7-2|-|-
CASSLGGPSNQPQHF
TGTGCCAGCAGCTTAGGGGGCCCTAGCAATCAGCCCCAGCATTTT
>TRBJ1-2|TRBV10-3|-|-
CAISGGRMPGEYGYTF
TGTGCCATCAGTGGGGGCAGGATGCCCGGAGAGTATGGCTACACCTTC
>TRBJ1-5|TRBV19|-|TRBD1
CASSRTGTGLNQPQHF
TGTGCCAGTAGTCGGACCGGGACAGGCCTCAATCAGCCCCAGCATTTT
>TRBJ2-7|TRBV5-1|-|TRBD2
CASSLALQTSPRSYEQYF
TGCGCCAGCAGCTTGGCCCTACAGACTAGCCCTCGTTCCTACGAGCAGTACTTC
>TRBJ1-2|TRBV3-1/TRBV3-2|-|-
CASSLIGDTMGYTF
TGTGCCAGCAGTCTCATAGGGGATACTATGGGCTACACCTTC
>TRBJ2-5|TRBV18|once|TRBD1
CASSQGTGKETQYF
TGTGCCAGCTCACAAGGGACAGGGAAGGAGACCCAGTACTTC
>TRBJ1-6|TRBV3-1/TRBV3-2|-|-
CASSQGGPAANSPLHF
TGTGCCAGCAGCCAAGGAGGGCCCGCCGCCAATTCACCCCTCCACTTT
>TRBJ2-7|TRBV3-1/TRBV3-2|-|-
CASSQNVGAGSEQYF
TGTGCCAGCAGCCAAAATGTAGGGGCGGGGTCCGAGCAGTACTTC
>TRBJ2-4|TRBV11-2|-|-
CASSLSPGDIQYF
TGTGCCAGCAGCTTAAGTCCGGGAGACATTCAGTACTTC
>TRBJ1-2|TRBV29-1|-|-
CSVGEGNYGYTF
TGCAGCGTTGGGGAGGGAAACTATGGCTACACCTTC
>TRBJ2-5|TRBV5-5|-|TRBD2
CASSPGTRRETQYF
TGTGCCAGCAGCCCGGGGACTAGGAGAGAGACCCAGTACTTC